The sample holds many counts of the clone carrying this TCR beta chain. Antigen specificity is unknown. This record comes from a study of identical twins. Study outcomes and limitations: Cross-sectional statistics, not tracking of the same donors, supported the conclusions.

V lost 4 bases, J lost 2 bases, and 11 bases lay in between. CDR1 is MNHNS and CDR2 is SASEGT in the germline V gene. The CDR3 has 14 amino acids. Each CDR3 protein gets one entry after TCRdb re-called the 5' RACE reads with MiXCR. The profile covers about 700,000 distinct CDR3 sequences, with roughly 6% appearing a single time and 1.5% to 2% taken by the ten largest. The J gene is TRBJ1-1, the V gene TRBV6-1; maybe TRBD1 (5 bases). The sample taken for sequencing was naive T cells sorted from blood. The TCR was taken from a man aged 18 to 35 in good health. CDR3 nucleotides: TGTGCCAGCAGTGTGTCCAGGGACAACACTGAAGCTTTCTTT. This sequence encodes CASSVSRDNTEAFF.